This record covers a single T cell receptor beta chain. Its specificity is unknown. The data are from a study of cytomegalovirus exposure and HLA in healthy donors. Study observations and caveats: The study labeled 180 or so TCR beta chains cytomegalovirus-associated. Sequencing likely produced, as an artifact, a cluster of highly shared sequence variants.

Both 60 Vbeta primers and 13 Jbeta primers went into the PCR. Method: immunoSEQ multiplex PCR; TCRdb's copy keeps in-frame clones and lacks some. Here the sample spans under 150,000 clones, about 73% being singletons. The CDR3 has 11 residues. Between the trimmed V and J ends, which lost 8 bases and 8 bases, there was a span of 11 bases. Germline V lookup: CDR1 MNHEY, CDR2 SVGAGI. The TCR comes from a human donor in good health. Material: PBMCs. The rearrangement joins TRBV6-5 to TRBJ2-3; D is undetermined. The CDR3 DNA follows: TGTGCCAGCTCGGATACGGGTACGCAGTATTTT. It translates to CASSDTGTQYF.